This TCR beta chain was sequenced during a study of T cell responses to AZD1222 COVID-19 vaccine (dated by TCRdb to about 2021). Background on the whole study: AZD1222 recipients given second doses at about 4 weeks or at about 12 weeks were pooled, since spike-specific TCR depth and breadth were not found to differ between the two schedules. TCR sequencing covered fewer than 250 trial participants: 200 to 220 given two doses of AZD1222 and about 26 given two doses of MenACWY control vaccine. Trial participants were enrolled by age into 18-55, 56-69 and 70-plus year subgroups, with roughly 160, 29 and 62 TCR-sequenced participants respectively.

This specimen's time point label, interpreted: baseline before first vaccination. Vaccinee samples were obtained from the UK trials COV001 and COV002, which included a single-blind randomized controlled phase 2/3 trial of AZD1222 (ChAdOx1 nCoV-19) in healthy adults. Trial participant PBMC samples were collected at day 0 and day 28 after the second dose for TCRbeta chain sequencing. The CDR3 regions of human TCRbeta chains were subjected to immunosequencing. For the original study's pipeline: Repertoire TCRs were matched against a reference library of SARS-CoV-2-specific TCRs generated with the MIRA antigen-specificity platform. Breadth meant the fraction of unique TCRs that were SARS-CoV-2-associated, whereas depth meant the fraction of total T cells that were SARS-CoV-2-associated. Using the MIRA data, each spike-specific TCR was mapped to the spike region that the TCR reacts to and placed in a CD4 or CD8 class. Log10-transformed breadth and depth values were compared by one-way ANOVA with Sidak's multiple comparisons tests. TCRdb mirrors the immuneACCESS table, restricted to in-frame sequences. Some clones are absent from its copies; in checked studies, under half trace to an unresolved V gene, and the reason for the others is unknown. V and J calls and clone size are those listed in that table; D and trimming were worked out from the DNA. The sample records 100,000 to 150,000 clones, about 85% of which are singletons. The leading ten clones occupy approximately 5.9% of the sample.

For this clone: What this receptor recognizes is not known. Per-base qualities were not stored, and no clone one base away is much larger.

The paper's findings and limits, for the study overall: Most participants were white British and females outnumbered males, and the authors suggested that clonal diversity may have been underestimated. Nearly half of unique spike-specific TCRs reportedly recognized epitopes outside regions mutated in the B.1.351 and B.1.1.7 variants. After two AZD1222 doses, both the breadth and the depth of spike-specific TCRs were significantly higher than at day 0 and than in MenACWY recipients. The whole spike protein was spanned by vaccine-associated CD4 TCRs, and dominant responses were seen in regions 160-218 and 743-854. The 56-69-year group was small, and its depth increase did not reach significance, likely because of low power. No day 14 peak-response samples were available, so repertoires were characterized only after the peak T cell response. Conclusions about previously exposed vaccinees are limited, since just five to seven AZD1222 recipients were seropositive for SARS-CoV-2 at baseline.

Including cysteine and phenylalanine, the CDR3 has 15 amino acids. The CDR3 DNA has 45 bases and is translated from base 1. V loses 2 bases, J loses 3 bases, and the germline ends lie 11 bases apart. Via the germline V gene (reference sequence), CDR1 is LNHDA and CDR2 SQIVND. This material consisted of peripheral blood, taken on day 0 of AZD1222 vaccination. This receptor was obtained from an adult in good health. The V gene is TRBV19 and the J gene is TRBJ1-5; the D gene assignment is ambiguous. The CDR3 protein sequence reads: CASSIFRKDNQPQHF. The bases are TGTGCCAGTAGTATATTCAGAAAAGACAATCAGCCCCAGCATTTT.